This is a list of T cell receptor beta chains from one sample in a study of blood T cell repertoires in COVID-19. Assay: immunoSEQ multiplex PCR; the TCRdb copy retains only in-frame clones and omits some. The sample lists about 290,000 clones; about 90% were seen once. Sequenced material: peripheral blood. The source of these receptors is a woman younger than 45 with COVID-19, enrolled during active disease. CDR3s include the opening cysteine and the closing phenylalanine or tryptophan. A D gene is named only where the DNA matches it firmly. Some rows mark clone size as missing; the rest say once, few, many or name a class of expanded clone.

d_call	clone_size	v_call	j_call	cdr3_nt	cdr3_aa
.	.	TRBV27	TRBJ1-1	TGTGCCAGCAGTTTGCGTATTGGACAGAACACTGAAGCTTTCTTT	CASSLRIGQNTEAFF
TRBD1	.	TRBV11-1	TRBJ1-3	TGTGCCAGCAGCAAGCGGACAGGGGCAGCAGGAAACACCATATATTTT	CASSKRTGAAGNTIYF
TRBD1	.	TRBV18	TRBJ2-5	TGTGCCAGCTCACCTACAGGGGGCTGGGAGACCCAGTACTTC	CASSPTGGWETQYF
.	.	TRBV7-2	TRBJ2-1	TGTGCCAGCAGACATCGGGGCTTGCGGGGATGGGAGCAGTTCTTC	CASRHRGLRGWEQFF
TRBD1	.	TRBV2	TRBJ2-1	TGTGCCAGCAGTGAGGACAGGGACTCCTACAATGAGCAGTTCTTC	CASSEDRDSYNEQFF
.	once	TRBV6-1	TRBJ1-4	TGTGCCAGCAGTGAAAACGTCGGGGAGGCAAAACTGTTTTTT	CASSENVGEAKLFF
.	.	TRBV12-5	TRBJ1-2	TGTGCTAGTGGTTTCGGGGGGGGTGGCTATGGCTACACCTTC	CASGFGGGGYGYTF
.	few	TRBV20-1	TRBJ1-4	TGCAGTGCTGCGCGGGGTGAAAAACTGTTTTTT	CSAARGEKLFF
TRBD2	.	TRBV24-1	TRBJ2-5	TGTGCCACCAGTGCCGGAGCGGGAGGGTCTAAAGAGACCCAGTACTTC	CATSAGAGGSKETQYF
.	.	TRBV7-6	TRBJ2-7	TGTGCCAGCAGCTTAATGTCAGGGTTCGGGTCCTACGAGCAGTACTTC	CASSLMSGFGSYEQYF
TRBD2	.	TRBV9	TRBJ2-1	TGTGCCAGCAGCCCTAGCGGGGGGGCCGATGAGCAGTTCTTC	CASSPSGGADEQFF
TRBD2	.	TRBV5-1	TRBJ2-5	TGCGCCAGCAGCCTAGCGGGGCGGGAGACCCAGTACTTC	CASSLAGRETQYF
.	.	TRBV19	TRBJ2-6	TGTGCCAGTAGTATGGCGGGAACCTCTGGGGCCAACGTCCTGACTTTC	CASSMAGTSGANVLTF
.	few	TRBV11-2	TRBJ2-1	TGTGCCAGCAGCAGACCACTAGGTCATGAGCAGTTCTTC	CASSRPLGHEQFF
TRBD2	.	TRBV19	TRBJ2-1	TGTGCCAGTAGTATCGGGGGGAACGCTTTGGGGAATGAGCAGTTCTTC	CASSIGGNALGNEQFF
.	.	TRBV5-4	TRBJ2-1	TGTGCCAGCAGCTTATCGGTGGGCCGTAATGAGCAGTTCTTC	CASSLSVGRNEQFF
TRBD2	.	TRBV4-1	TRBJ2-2	TGCGCCAGCGGCCTTAGCGGGGGGACCGGGGAGCTGTTTTTT	CASGLSGGTGELFF
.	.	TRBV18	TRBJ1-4	TGTGCCAGCTCACCACGACAGCCCGCAACTAATGAAAAACTGTTTTTT	CASSPRQPATNEKLFF
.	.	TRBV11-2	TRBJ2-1	TGTGCCAGCAGCTTTTCGGATGAGCAGTTCTTC	CASSFSDEQFF
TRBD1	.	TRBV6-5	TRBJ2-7	TGTGCCAGCAGCTCCCGGGACAGGGTTTTTCAGCAGTACTTC	CASSSRDRVFQQYF
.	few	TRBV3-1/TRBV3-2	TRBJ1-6	TGTGCCCCTAGGAGGGGCGGGGATTCACCCCTCCACTTT	CAPRRGGDSPLHF
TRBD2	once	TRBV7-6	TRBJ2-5	TGTGCCAGCAGCTTAGGAGCGGGGGGTTGGGAGACCCAGTACTTC	CASSLGAGGWETQYF
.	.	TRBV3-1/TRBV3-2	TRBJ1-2	TGTGCCATTCGGAAGGCAGGAGGATATGGCTACACCTTC	CAIRKAGGYGYTF
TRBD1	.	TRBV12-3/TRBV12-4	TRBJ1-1	TGTGCCAGCAAACAGGGGGCGAACACTGAAGCTTTCTTT	CASKQGANTEAFF
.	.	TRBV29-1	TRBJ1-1	TGCAGCGTTGAGTACAGATCCAACACTGAAGCTTTCTTT	CSVEYRSNTEAFF
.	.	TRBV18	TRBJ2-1	TGTGCCAGCTCACCAGCGCTCACGAATGAGCAGTTCTTC	CASSPALTNEQFF
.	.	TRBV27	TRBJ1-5	TGTGCCAGCAGTTATGACGGCGGCCCCAATCAGCCCCAGCATTTT	CASSYDGGPNQPQHF
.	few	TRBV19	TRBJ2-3	TGTGCCAGTAGTCTTACCAACAGAGCAGATACGCAGTATTTT	CASSLTNRADTQYF
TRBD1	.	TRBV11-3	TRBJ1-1	TGTGCCAGCAGCTCTGGACAGGGACGTGCGAACACTGAAGCTTTCTTT	CASSSGQGRANTEAFF
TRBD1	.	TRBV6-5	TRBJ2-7	TGTGCCAGCAGCAGGGGACAGGGCCCTTACGAGCAGTACTTC	CASSRGQGPYEQYF
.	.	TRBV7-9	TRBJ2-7	TGTGCCAGCAGCTTAGGGCAGTCCCCCTACGAGCAGTACTTC	CASSLGQSPYEQYF
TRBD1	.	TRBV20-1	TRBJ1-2	TGCAGTGCTAGTCCCGGGACAGGGGGGCGCGGCTACACCTTC	CSASPGTGGRGYTF
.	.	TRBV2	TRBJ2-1	TGTGCCAGCAGTGGTAGACTAGGGAAGTACAATGAGCAGTTCTTC	CASSGRLGKYNEQFF
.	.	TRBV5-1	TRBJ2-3	TGCGCCAGCAGCTTGGAGGCAGGGGTCGTCGCAGATACGCAGTATTTT	CASSLEAGVVADTQYF
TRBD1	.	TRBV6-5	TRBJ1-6	TGTGCCAGCAGTTCATTAGACAGGGTTGTCAACTCACCCCTCCACTTT	CASSSLDRVVNSPLHF
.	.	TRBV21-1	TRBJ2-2	TGTGCCAGCAGCCCGAAGGCTCAAACAGGGGTGATCCGAAAACCGAACACCGGGGAGCTGTTTTTT	CASSPKAQTGVIRKPNTGELFF
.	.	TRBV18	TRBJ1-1	TGTGCCAGCTCATCGGGCGGGGGGTGGACTGAAGCTTTCTTT	CASSSGGGWTEAFF
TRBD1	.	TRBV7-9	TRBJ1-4	TGTGCCAGCAACGCCGGGACAGGGGGCGTAGGTTATGAAAAACTGTTTTTT	CASNAGTGGVGYEKLFF
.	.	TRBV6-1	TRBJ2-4	TGTGCCAGCAGTGATAGAGGAACATTCGACATTCAGTACTTC	CASSDRGTFDIQYF
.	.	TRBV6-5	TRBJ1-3	TGTGCCAGCAGGGTGACAGGATCTGGAAACACCATATATTTT	CASRVTGSGNTIYF
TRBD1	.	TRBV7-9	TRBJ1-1	TGTGCCAGCAGCTTCTCCCCCGGGACAGGGGTATTTTTCACTGAAGCTTTCTTT	CASSFSPGTGVFFTEAFF
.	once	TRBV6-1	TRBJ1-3	TGTGCCAGCAGTGAAATCTTCTCTGGAAACACCATATATTTT	CASSEIFSGNTIYF
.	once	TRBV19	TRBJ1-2	TGTGCCAGTAGTAGGGGGGAGAACTATGGCTACACCTTC	CASSRGENYGYTF
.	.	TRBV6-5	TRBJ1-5	TGTGCCAGCAGCGCCAAGAACGGTAATCAGCCCCAGCATTTT	CASSAKNGNQPQHF
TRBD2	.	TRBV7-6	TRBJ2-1	TGTGCCAGCAGCCCCAATCTAGCGGGGGGGCTCAATGAGCAGTTCTTC	CASSPNLAGGLNEQFF
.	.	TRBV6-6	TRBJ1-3	TGTGCCAGCAGTCGATCCCGACAGTTCTCTGGAAACACCATATATTTT	CASSRSRQFSGNTIYF
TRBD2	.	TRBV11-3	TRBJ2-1	TGTGCCAGCAGCTTCAGCGGGAGCTCCTACAATGAGCAGTTCTTC	CASSFSGSSYNEQFF
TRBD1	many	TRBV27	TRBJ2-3	TGTGCCAGCAGTCCCCGGACAGGGCGCACAGATACGCAGTATTTT	CASSPRTGRTDTQYF
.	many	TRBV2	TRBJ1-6	TGTGCCAGCAGGGGGACTGGATCACCCCTCCACTTT	CASRGTGSPLHF
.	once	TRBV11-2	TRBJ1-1	TGTGCCAGCAGCGCGAACGCAGGGGCGTCGACTGAAGCTTTCTTT	CASSANAGASTEAFF
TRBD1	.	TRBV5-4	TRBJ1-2	TGTGCCGGCCTCGACCGGGACAGGGGAACCTATGGCTACACCTTC	CAGLDRDRGTYGYTF
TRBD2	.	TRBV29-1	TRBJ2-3	TGCAGCGTTGCAGGCGGGGGAGGCACAGATACGCAGTATTTT	CSVAGGGGTDTQYF
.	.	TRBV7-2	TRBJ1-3	TGTGCCAGCAGCTCCAACTCAGGGGAATTTAGCTCTGGAAACACCATATATTTT	CASSSNSGEFSSGNTIYF
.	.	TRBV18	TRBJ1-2	TGTGCCAGCTCATCAACGCCGGGGGCGGGGGCATATGGCTACACCTTC	CASSSTPGAGAYGYTF
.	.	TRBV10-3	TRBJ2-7	TGTGCCATCAGATCAGGGACAACAGCCTACGAGCAGTACTTC	CAIRSGTTAYEQYF
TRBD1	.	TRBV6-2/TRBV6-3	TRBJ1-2	TGTGCCAGCAGCCGGGACAGGTTATATGGCTACACCTTC	CASSRDRLYGYTF
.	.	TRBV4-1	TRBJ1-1	TGCGCCAGCAGCCACCTTTCCGGGGGGCTAAAGAACACTGAAGCTTTCTTT	CASSHLSGGLKNTEAFF